This TCR beta chain was recovered during a study of blood T cell repertoires in COVID-19. Across the study: Samples representing acute and convalescent COVID-19 were sourced from the United States, Italy and Spain. Nucleic acid was either cDNA or gDNA, and it came from T cells, B-cell-depleted T cells, or PBMCs.

Original processing notes: Using reference gene primer amplification, nucleated cell counts were estimated. Clones were sequenced by immunoSEQ multiplex PCR, and TCRdb holds only the in-frame ones, with some missing. V and J calls and clone size are as listed in that table; D and trimming were resolved from the DNA. The data show more than 250,000 clones, with around four fifths seen just once and roughly 1.1% held by the top ten. Germline values: CDR1 SNHLY, CDR2 FYNNEI. V lost 1 base, J lost 14 bases, and 11 bases stayed unmatched. This CDR3 region has 15 residues. Sequencing was performed on peripheral blood. The V and J genes are TRBV2 and TRBJ1-6, with 7 bases fitting TRBD1. The sequence was collected from a woman aged 45-65 years with acute or convalescent COVID-19. CDR3 sequence: CASSEEGTDRASLHF. The CDR3 DNA reads TGTGCCAGCAGTGAAGAAGGGACAGACAGGGCATCCCTCCACTTT.